The rows below give T cell receptor beta chains drawn from one sample of a study of OX40 agonist ivuxolimab in advanced cancers. TCRdb keeps only in-frame clones here, not all; method: immunoSEQ multiplex PCR. This sample has 55,000 to 70,000 clones, with around 83% found just once. The specimen was CD4+ or CD8+ T cells sorted from blood, collected in a trial of the OX40 agonist ivuxolimab. The receptors derive from an adult with an advanced solid tumor such as melanoma, head and neck, liver or kidney cancer. The conserved cysteine and the conserved F or W are not part of the CDR3 here. Clone size is stated in some rows and not others, as once, few, many or a class when expanded.

j_call clone_size v_call cdr3_aa
TRBJ1-6 few TRBV19 ASSGTGDRSPLH
TRBJ2-2 - TRBV6-6 ASIRSGRNTGELF
TRBJ1-2 - TRBV5-6 ASSSATTGGYGYT
TRBJ2-5 - TRBV5-1 ASSLGVTGRSLERETQY
TRBJ2-2 - TRBV5-1 ASSLFTEANTGELF
TRBJ1-3 once TRBV18 ASSPRGLPSGNTIY
TRBJ2-3 - TRBV4-2 ASSQGQGARGTDTQY
TRBJ1-2 - TRBV28 ASSSLAGRGVNGYT
TRBJ1-1 - TRBV5-1 ASSLERVNTEAF
TRBJ1-2 once TRBV9 ASSDGQGSLYGYT
TRBJ1-6 - TRBV18 ASSNREAPLH
TRBJ1-1 - TRBV9 ASNPGSENTEAF
TRBJ2-2 - TRBV7-2 ASSLKQGDGELF
TRBJ2-7 - TRBV6-6 ASSYELSSSYEQY
TRBJ2-5 - TRBV5-1 ASSLAGQGARVETQY
TRBJ1-1 - TRBV7-6 ASSTVRGTEAF
TRBJ1-5 - TRBV19 ASRTQGMGNQPQH
TRBJ1-2 - TRBV9 ASSAARTAGYT
TRBJ1-2 - TRBV6-1 ASRREGLANYGYT
TRBJ1-1 - TRBV28 ASVGTHYVVAF
TRBJ2-6 - TRBV7-9 ASSLGQRVRANVLT
TRBJ1-1 - TRBV11-3 ASSEEGQGAF
TRBJ2-5 - TRBV7-2 ASSSDRRGQQY
TRBJ2-7 - TRBV6-6 ASSYSTAGVEQY
TRBJ1-1 - TRBV19 ASSPPLYWGLNTEAF
TRBJ1-4 - TRBV7-9 ASSRTGTPLGEKLF
TRBJ1-1 few TRBV11-2 ASSGGVWLTLNTEAF
TRBJ1-3 few TRBV6-1 ASSDIKPPIY
TRBJ2-7 - TRBV19 ASSMPAWTGENDEQY
TRBJ1-1 - TRBV5-1 ASSLDRGRLMNTEAF
TRBJ2-1 - TRBV5-8 ASSLGSWRFSNEQF
TRBJ2-7 - TRBV7-9 ASSLDFGAEQY
TRBJ1-2 - TRBV18 ASYLYYGYT
TRBJ2-7 - TRBV9 ASSVATGGYEQY
TRBJ1-2 - TRBV19 ASRTVGTAYGYT
TRBJ1-5 - TRBV5-6 ASSLTQGRGQPQH
TRBJ2-3 - TRBV6-6 ASSYQGARTDTQY
TRBJ2-7 - TRBV11-2 ASSLIRGLSHEQY
TRBJ1-1 once TRBV19 ASIPGSMNTEAF
TRBJ2-2 once TRBV5-1 ASSLRGEELF
TRBJ1-1 - TRBV9 ASSTRQAPNTEAF
TRBJ2-7 - TRBV5-1 ASSLFLGLSYEQY
TRBJ2-2 - TRBV7-2 ASSLGNTGELF
TRBJ2-1 - TRBV12-5 ASGLPWGNEQF
TRBJ2-7 - TRBV7-9 ASSLGSYEQY
TRBJ1-5 - TRBV18 ASSPSVDQPQH
TRBJ2-7 - TRBV6-5 ASSYSFGYSYEQY
TRBJ2-3 once TRBV5-1 ASSLFSRGGTDTQY
TRBJ2-2 - TRBV7-2 ASSRTGELF
TRBJ2-2 - TRBV7-2 ASSPSNTGELF
TRBJ2-7 - TRBV19 ASSVRQGVGYEQY